This entry lists 8 T cell receptor beta chains sequenced from one sample in a study of early T cells in non-severe SARS-CoV-2 infection (dated by TCRdb to the early 2020s). To prepare the library, 5' RACE was applied. Sequencing used a NextSeq 500. TCRdb's own reprocessing of the public reads used fastp at Q25 and MiXCR and kept productive beta chains. Each entry merges the rows of one CDR3 protein and shows their most common DNA and genes. Across this sample there are 55,000 to 70,000 distinct CDR3 sequences, with roughly a tenth seen only once. The ten largest clones represent roughly 6% of the sample. The sequencing input was whole blood. Receptors were obtained from an adult who was a healthcare worker with PCR-confirmed SARS-CoV-2 infection or an uninfected control (not recorded which).

This clonotype was seen more than once but under ten times. The V call is TRBV2, the J call TRBJ2-2, with 9 bases that match TRBD2. This CDR3 comprises 14 residues. Per the germline V gene, CDR1 is SNHLY and CDR2 is FYNNEI. The trim removed 8 bases at V and 6 bases at J, leaving 7 bases unmatched. The CDR3 sequence is CASGLAGYAGELFF. DNA for the CDR3: TGTGCCAGCGGGCTAGCGGGATATGCCGGGGAGCTGTTTTTT.

The chain employs TRBV18 and TRBJ1-1; D remains unclear. The CDR3 spans 12 residues. CDR1 and CDR2 (germline): KGHSH, LQKENI. V lost 6 bases and J 4 bases, leaving 9 bases between the germline ends. CDR3 nucleotides: TGTGCCAGCTCGCATGCTTCCACTGAAGCTTTCTTT. Translation gives CASSHASTEAFF.

In its sample, this clonotype was seen a few times. This chain joins TRBV18 and TRBJ2-5; 7 bases are shared with TRBD2. This CDR3 is built from 15 residues. Trimming at V came to 5 bases and at J to 0 bases, leaving 6 bases not matched to a gene. Germline lookup yields CDR1 KGHSH and CDR2 LQKENI. The CDR3 nucleotides are TGTGCCAGCTCAGGGCGTAGCGGGTACCAAGAGACCCAGTACTTC. Translated, it gives CASSGRSGYQETQYF.

The V and J genes are TRBV7-2 and TRBJ2-2, with 9 nucleotides matching TRBD2. The CDR3 has 15 residues. In germline, CDR1 is SGHTA, CDR2 FQGNSA. V dropped 6 bases and J dropped 1; count of bases not matched to a gene: 3. CDR3 loop: CASRKTSGNTGELFF. The CDR3 region has the DNA TGTGCCAGCAGGAAGACTAGCGGGAACACCGGGGAGCTGTTTTTT.

The chain is built from TRBV29-1 and TRBJ2-7, with TRBD1 identical over 7 bases. Germline loops: CDR1 SQVTM, CDR2 ANQGSEA. V shed 6 bases, J shed 6 bases, and the junction held 14 bases outside the gene matches. CDR3 size: 14 residues. The CDR3 bases are TGCAGCGTAGATGCCGGGACAGTTAGAGGCGAGCAGTACTTC. This encodes CSVDAGTVRGEQYF.

In its sample, this clonotype was seen a few times. CDR3 sequence reads: CASSLTEREQYF. As DNA, the CDR3 is TGTGCCAGCAGTTTAACAGAGCGGGAGCAGTACTTC. The chain is built from TRBV28 and TRBJ2-7, with D maybe TRBD2 (5 bases). Germline loops: CDR1 MDHEN, CDR2 SYDVKM. With 2 bases removed from V and 7 bases from J, the gap between germline ends came to 9 bases. The CDR3 length is 12 residues. Full variable domain (missing parts from reference TRBV28 and TRBJ2-7): DVKVTQSSRYLVKRTGEKVFLECVQDMDHENMFWYRQDPGLGLRLIYFSYDVKMKEKGDIPEGYSVSREKKERFSLILESASTNQTSMYLCASSLTEREQYFGPGTRLTVT.

The V and J genes are TRBV7-2 and TRBJ1-2; a weak D match, TRBD1 (5 bases). The CDR3 extends over 13 amino acids. Trimming removed 1 base from V and 7 bases from J, with 10 bases in between. Germline V gene data show CDR1 as SGHTA and CDR2 as FQGNSA. The CDR3 bases are TGTGCCAGCAGCTTAGAGCGCAGGGTTGGCTACACCTTC. Translating gives CASSLERRVGYTF.

This clonotype was detected ten times or more. The chain uses TRBV15 and TRBJ2-1; 8 nucleotides align to TRBD1. With V trimmed by 0 bases and J by 7 bases, 8 bases remained unmatched. The CDR3 length is 16 residues. CDR1 is LNHNV, CDR2 YYDKDF, per germline (reference sequence). CDR3 region: CATSRDLSGGINEQFF. CDR3 bases: TGTGCCACCAGCAGAGATCTGTCAGGGGGCATAAATGAGCAGTTCTTC.